Listed below are T cell receptor beta chains from one sample, sequenced in a study of CD8 T cells in ankylosing spondylitis. MiXCR was run by TCRdb on the 5' RACE reads, yielding one entry per CDR3 protein. The table lists 350,000 to 550,000 distinct CDR3 sequences, roughly 26% of them singletons, with 0.89% in the top ten. The sample comprised blood, either unsorted or a sorted T cell fraction (not recorded which). Receptors were obtained from a male donor with ankylosing spondylitis. The CDR3 runs from the conserved cysteine through the conserved F or W. D genes are given only for firm matches. The size entry is marked missing in some rows and otherwise reads once, few, many or a size class.

j_call v_call clone_size d_call cdr3_aa cdr3_nt
TRBJ2-1 TRBV4-1 few . CASRHLRDGYLNNEQFF TGCGCCAGCAGACATTTGAGGGACGGATACCTTAACAATGAGCAGTTCTTC
TRBJ2-1 TRBV3-1 . . CASSRVTGSSYNEQFF TGTGCCAGCAGCCGGGTGACAGGTAGCTCCTACAATGAGCAGTTCTTC
TRBJ2-1 TRBV7-6 . TRBD2 CASSRRRGGESYNEQFF TGTGCCAGCAGCCGCCGCCGCGGGGGGGAATCCTACAATGAGCAGTTCTTC
TRBJ2-2 TRBV5-6 few TRBD2 CASRRRGGTGELFF TGTGCCAGCAGACGGCGGGGGGGCACCGGGGAGCTGTTTTTT
TRBJ2-1 TRBV7-2 . TRBD2 CASSLAGRGLDEQFF TGTGCCAGCAGCTTAGCCGGGAGGGGTTTGGATGAGCAGTTCTTC
TRBJ2-2 TRBV3-1 . TRBD1 CASRHRTGRDTGELFF TGTGCCAGCAGGCATCGGACAGGAAGGGACACCGGGGAGCTGTTTTTT
TRBJ2-1 TRBV15 . . CATSRGARQFF TGTGCCACCAGCAGAGGGGCGAGACAGTTCTTC
TRBJ2-2 TRBV5-1 many . CASSLAGGMAGELFF TGCGCCAGCAGCTTGGCCGGGGGCATGGCCGGGGAGCTGTTTTTT
TRBJ2-1 TRBV2 . TRBD1 CASSTDGQGFNEQFF TGTGCCAGCAGTACCGACGGACAGGGATTCAATGAGCAGTTCTTC
TRBJ2-1 TRBV24-1 . TRBD2 CATSDAGVTYNEQFF TGTGCCACCAGTGATGCGGGAGTCACCTACAATGAGCAGTTCTTC
TRBJ2-2 TRBV12-3/TRBV12-4 . . CASSAISTGELFF TGTGCCAGCAGTGCTATTTCGACCGGGGAGCTGTTTTTT
TRBJ1-2 TRBV3-1 few . CASRPMAGRLNYGYTF TGTGCCAGCAGGCCTATGGCAGGGAGACTTAACTATGGCTACACCTTC
TRBJ2-7 TRBV10-3 few TRBD2 CAISGRPDEQYF TGTGCCATCAGCGGGAGGCCCGACGAGCAGTACTTC
TRBJ2-1 TRBV20-1 many TRBD2 CSAPSGSSYNEQFF TGCAGTGCCCCTAGCGGGAGCTCCTACAATGAGCAGTTCTTC
TRBJ2-7 TRBV3-1 . . CASSQYRVYEQYF TGTGCCAGCAGCCAATACCGAGTCTACGAGCAGTACTTC
TRBJ2-3 TRBV5-1 . . CASSLAASRITDTQYF TGCGCCAGCAGCTTGGCGGCTAGCCGGATCACAGATACGCAGTATTTT
TRBJ2-2 TRBV20-1 . TRBD1 CSARGRFGQGLWNTGELFF TGCAGTGCTAGAGGACGGTTCGGACAGGGCCTTTGGAACACCGGGGAGCTGTTTTTT
TRBJ2-1 TRBV24-1 . . CATSDSTAANEQFF TGTGCCACCAGTGATTCAACGGCCGCCAATGAGCAGTTCTTC
TRBJ2-3 TRBV11-2 . TRBD2 CASSFGGTSGTDTQYF TGTGCCAGCAGCTTCGGAGGGACTAGCGGCACAGATACGCAGTATTTT
TRBJ1-1 TRBV29-1 few . CSAVGTGNTEAFF TGCAGCGCCGTCGGGACGGGGAACACTGAAGCTTTCTTT
TRBJ2-3 TRBV15 . TRBD2 CATSFHGTSGPTDTQYF TGTGCCACCAGCTTTCACGGGACTAGCGGGCCCACAGATACGCAGTATTTT
TRBJ1-5 TRBV5-1 few . CASSSRPNQPQHF TGCGCCAGCAGCTCAAGACCCAATCAGCCCCAGCATTTT
TRBJ1-2 TRBV3-1 . . CASSPGNGGSGYTF TGTGCCAGCAGCCCCGGAAATGGGGGTTCTGGCTACACCTTC
TRBJ1-2 TRBV12-3/TRBV12-4 . . CASSLSQGRGYTF TGTGCCAGCAGTTTGAGTCAGGGGAGAGGCTACACCTTC
TRBJ1-2 TRBV20-1 . TRBD1 CSAMPGQLGSFGYTF TGCAGTGCTATGCCGGGACAGTTGGGTTCTTTTGGCTACACCTTC
TRBJ2-3 TRBV20-1 few . CSASRFSTDTQYF TGCAGTGCTAGTCGTTTCAGCACAGATACGCAGTATTTT
TRBJ2-1 TRBV5-1 . TRBD2 CASSLAPREGRNEQFF TGCGCCAGCAGCTTGGCCCCTCGGGAGGGCCGAAATGAGCAGTTCTTC
TRBJ1-2 TRBV15 few . CATSRDRQTNYGYTF TGTGCCACCAGCAGAGATCGACAGACAAACTATGGCTACACCTTC
TRBJ1-1 TRBV5-1 . TRBD1 CASSLDRGSTTEAFF TGCGCCAGCAGCTTGGACAGGGGGTCGACCACTGAAGCTTTCTTT
TRBJ2-7 TRBV5-5 few . CASTPGRQESAYEQYF TGTGCCAGCACCCCGGGGCGGCAGGAGTCCGCCTACGAGCAGTACTTC
TRBJ2-7 TRBV6-1 few . CASSEIYEQYF TGTGCCAGCAGTGAAATCTACGAGCAGTACTTC
TRBJ2-3 TRBV29-1 . TRBD1 CSVGRQGAIDTQYF TGCAGCGTAGGGAGACAGGGGGCTATAGATACGCAGTATTTT
TRBJ2-2 TRBV15 few . CATSSNWNTGELFF TGTGCCACCAGCAGCAACTGGAACACCGGGGAGCTGTTTTTT
TRBJ2-3 TRBV7-9 . . CASRPRGSGSTDTQYF TGTGCCAGCCGTCCTCGGGGGAGCGGAAGCACAGATACGCAGTATTTT
TRBJ1-1 TRBV3-1 . . CASSQEITSNEAFF TGTGCCAGCAGCCAAGAGATCACGTCCAATGAAGCTTTCTTT
TRBJ2-7 TRBV7-2 few TRBD2 CASSLGASGSYEQYF TGTGCCAGCAGCTTAGGGGCTAGCGGGAGTTACGAGCAGTACTTC
TRBJ1-2 TRBV20-1 few . CSAEDTTPYGYTF TGCAGTGCTGAGGACACTACGCCGTATGGCTACACCTTC
TRBJ2-1 TRBV7-2 . TRBD2 CASSWGSSGSYNEQFF TGTGCCAGCAGCTGGGGCTCTAGCGGGAGCTACAATGAGCAGTTCTTC
TRBJ2-2 TRBV6-2/TRBV6-3 . . CASKRRTGELFF TGTGCCAGCAAAAGGCGAACCGGGGAGCTGTTTTTT
TRBJ2-1 TRBV12-3/TRBV12-4 . . CASSFLFSYNEQFF TGTGCCAGCAGTTTTCTCTTTAGCTACAATGAGCAGTTCTTC
TRBJ1-6 TRBV7-8 . TRBD1 CASSRIRGTESPLHF TGTGCCAGCAGCCGCATCAGGGGGACTGAATCACCCCTCCACTTT
TRBJ1-5 TRBV29-1 many TRBD1 CSVADTGGSNQPQHF TGCAGCGTTGCCGACACAGGGGGTAGCAATCAGCCCCAGCATTTT